This T cell receptor (beta chain) was documented in a study of OX40 agonist ivuxolimab in advanced cancers. Study context: Patients received ivuxolimab, an agonistic anti-OX40 (CD134) antibody.

Trimming cost V 4 bases and J 7 bases, with 14 bases left between them. Germline loops: CDR1 KGHSH, CDR2 LQKENI. This CDR3 has 14 residues. The table came from immunoSEQ multiplex PCR; TCRdb's copy has only in-frame clones and leaves some out. The sample includes tens of thousands of clones, 75% to 95% of them seen just once. The V and J genes are TRBV18 and TRBJ1-5; a possible D gene is TRBD1 (5 bases). Source: CD4+ or CD8+ T cells sorted from blood, taken in a trial of the OX40 agonist ivuxolimab. The receptor comes from an adult with an advanced solid tumor such as melanoma, head and neck, liver or kidney cancer. CDR3 bases: TGTGCCAGCTCACGTATCGGGGGGAACCAGCCCCAGCATTTT. Amino acid sequence: CASSRIGGNQPQHF.